The 26 T cell receptor beta chains presented below share a single source sample, sequenced in a study of T cells in localized non-small cell lung cancer. Measured with immunoSEQ multiplex PCR; TCRdb has only the in-frame clones, and not every one. The sample yields just over 1,000 clones, about 20% seen once. The source material was normal lung tissue next to the tumor, sampled before any cancer treatment. The source of these receptors is a male donor older than 55 with stage III squamous cell lung carcinoma.

In its sample, this clone was seen a few times. This sequence joins TRBV9 and TRBJ1-5; D unresolved. Germline CDR1 reads SGDLS; CDR2 reads YYNGEE. The CDR3 contains 12 residues. Trimming removed 5 bases from V and 7 bases from J, with 10 bases in between. CDR3 DNA sequence: TGTGCCAGCAGTGATCGGTTGCAGCCCCAGCATTTT. It is translated as CASSDRLQPQHF.

In its sample, this clone was seen a few times. This chain links TRBV11-3 with TRBJ2-7; 8 bases are shared with TRBD2. The V segment lost 0 bases and the J segment 2 bases; nucleotides outside the gene matches: 12. Germline V gene data show CDR1 as SGHNT and CDR2 as YENEEA. The CDR3 runs 18 residues. CDR3: CASSLDLDSSGQTYEQYF. In DNA, the CDR3 is TGTGCCAGCAGCTTAGATCTGGACTCTAGCGGGCAAACCTACGAGCAGTACTTC.

This clone was observed a few times. The CDR3 sequence: CATSPGTELYEQYF. CDR3 in DNA: TGTGCCACCAGTCCCGGGACAGAACTTTACGAGCAGTACTTC. The V call is TRBV15, the J call TRBJ2-7, with TRBD1 identical over 7 bases. Looked up from germline, CDR1 is LNHNV and CDR2 is YYDKDF (reference sequence). This CDR3 spans 14 amino acids. V trimming: 6 bases; J trimming: 4 bases; junction bases outside the gene matches: 9.

The genes are TRBV6-8 and TRBJ2-2, with 11 positions matching TRBD2. The CDR3 is 16 amino acids. Trimming removed 10 bases from V and 4 bases from J; junction bases left unmatched: 11. The germline V gene has CDR1 MNHGY and CDR2 SAAAGT. The CDR3: CAIPSELAGGTGELFF. In nucleotides, the CDR3 is TGTGCCATCCCCTCCGAGCTAGCGGGAGGCACCGGGGAGCTGTTTTTT.

This clone has only a few counts. The rearrangement links TRBV9 to TRBJ2-3, with D tentatively TRBD1 (6 bases). The CDR3 runs 15 residues. The V end was cut by 6 bases, the J end by 0 bases, with 14 bases between. Germline V CDR1 and CDR2: SGDLS, YYNGEE. CDR3 loop: CASTSGTISTDTQYF. The CDR3 DNA follows: TGTGCCAGCACTTCCGGGACAATCAGCACAGATACGCAGTATTTT.

The J gene is TRBJ2-4, the V gene TRBV28; 9 bases are a match to TRBD2. Germline loops: CDR1 MDHEN, CDR2 SYDVKM. The CDR3 spans 16 residues. The ends lost 4 bases at V and 1 base at J; junction bases unmatched: 5. The CDR3 region is CASSSGTSLAKNIQYF. DNA for the CDR3: TGTGCCAGCAGTTCAGGGACTAGCCTTGCCAAAAACATTCAGTACTTC.

The chain employs TRBV25-1 and TRBJ2-2, with D possibly matching TRBD1 (6 bases). Germline V gene data show CDR1 as MGHDK and CDR2 as SYGVNS. CDR3 size: 12 residues. Deletions cut 5 bases from V and 6 bases from J, with 7 bases between. The CDR3 sequence is CASSPGAGELFF. In DNA form, the CDR3 reads TGTGCCAGCAGTCCAGGGGCCGGGGAGCTGTTTTTT.

Comments on this clone: One end of the junction varies from germline; a read error may be responsible. This chain links TRBV9 with TRBJ2-2, with 10 bases fitting TRBD2. CDR1 is SGDLS, CDR2 YYNGEE, per germline. The CDR3 runs 16 residues. CDR3 DNA: TGTGCCAGCAGCGTATCGGGACTAGCGAAGACCGGGGAGCTGTTTTTT. Its translation: CASSVSGLAKTGELFF.

This clone was counted only a few times. V is TRBV11-3 and J is TRBJ2-1; the D gene is possibly TRBD1 (6 bases). The CDR3 length is 18 residues. V was pared by 8 bases and J by 3 bases, with 26 bases between. The V gene's germline CDR1 is SGHNT and CDR2 YENEEA. CDR3 sequence: CASSPHRAQFWGYNEQFF. For the CDR3, the DNA is TGTGCCAGCTCCCCTCACAGGGCACAATTCTGGGGCTACAATGAGCAGTTCTTC.

This clone showed up just a few times. This sequence joins TRBV11-3 and TRBJ1-4; D might be TRBD1 (6 bases). The CDR3 spans 15 residues. Germline CDR1 SGHNT, CDR2 YENEEA. V was shortened by 3 bases and J by 8 bases, with 16 bases between the two germline ends. This CDR3 is CASSLGGREGEKLFF. DNA for the CDR3: TGTGCCAGCAGCTTGGGGGGCAGGGAGGGAGAAAAACTGTTTTTT.

The chain combines TRBV11-3 with TRBJ1-2; TRBD1 might be the D (5 bases). The germline V gene has CDR1 SGHNT and CDR2 YENEEA. Trimming stripped 2 bases from V and 4 bases from J, with 20 bases between. The CDR3 is made up of 17 amino acids. CDR3 bases: TGTGCCAGCAGCTTACGGGGGATGGAGGCCCTTGTCTATGGCTACACCTTC. This translates into CASSLRGMEALVYGYTF.

This clone was observed a few times. The chain recombines TRBV15 with TRBJ2-7, with a possible D match to TRBD2 (6 bases). The CDR3 spans 14 residues. Trimming took off 1 base at V and 3 bases at J, with 10 bases between the two ends. The germline gives CDR1 LNHNV, CDR2 YYDKDF (reference sequence). This CDR3 reads CATSRGQEGYEQYF. The CDR3 DNA is TGTGCCACCAGCAGAGGCCAGGAGGGCTACGAGCAGTACTTC.

This clone was seen a few times. This chain uses TRBV11-3 with TRBJ1-5, with no clear D. This CDR3 has 14 amino acids. CDR1 and CDR2 from the germline V gene are SGHNT and YENEEA. V lost 2 bases, J lost 5 bases, and 10 bases lay in between. CDR3 nucleotide sequence: TGTGCCAGCAGCTTAACCGGAGCGGATCAGCCCCAGCATTTT. As protein: CASSLTGADQPQHF.

This clone came up a few times. J is TRBJ1-3 and V is TRBV30; D gene ambiguous. The CDR3 has 14 residues. Germline V gene data show CDR1 as GTSNPN and CDR2 as SVGIG (reference sequence). Trimming removed 2 bases from V and 1 base from J, with 9 bases in between. CDR3 sequence (DNA): TGTGCCTGGAGTCTGGGGTCGTCTGGAAACACCATATATTTT. Encoded protein: CAWSLGSSGNTIYF.

The CDR3 nucleotides are TGTGCCAGTAGAACCGGCCCGGCCCAGCCCCAGCATTTT. Residues: CASRTGPAQPQHF. The chain couples TRBV19 to TRBJ1-5; D is uncertain. The V end was cut by 6 bases, the J end by 7 bases, with 13 bases between. Germline-derived CDR1 and CDR2 are LNHDA and SQIVND (reference sequence). The CDR3 is 13 residues long.

In its sample, this clone was seen a few times. V is TRBV4-1 and J is TRBJ2-7; 8 positions match TRBD2. This CDR3 is built from 14 residues. Germline CDR1 and CDR2: MGHRA and YSYEKL. Trimming took 2 bases from V and 2 from J; bases not matched to a gene: 2. CDR3 coding DNA: TGCGCCAGCAGCCAATTCGGGGGGGCCTACGAGCAGTACTTC. Protein sequence: CASSQFGGAYEQYF.

This clone showed up just a few times. The chain combines TRBV11-3 with TRBJ2-2, with a weak D call TRBD1 (5 bases). V lost 0 bases and J 2 bases, leaving 13 bases between the germline ends. This CDR3 has 17 residues. Germline V CDR1 and CDR2: SGHNT, YENEEA. CDR3 in DNA: TGTGCCAGCAGCTTAGAGTTTGGCAGGGTTAACACCGGGGAGCTGTTTTTT. Protein sequence: CASSLEFGRVNTGELFF.

This clone was found a few times. The J gene is TRBJ2-3, the V gene TRBV6-8; the match to TRBD1 covers 10 bases. The CDR3 runs to 14 residues. Per germline, CDR1 MNHGY and CDR2 SAAAGT. V lost 5 bases to trimming and J lost 1 base; unmatched junction nucleotides: 0. The CDR3 region is CASSGTGGTDTQYF. The CDR3, as DNA: TGTGCCAGCAGTGGGACAGGGGGCACAGATACGCAGTATTTT.

V usage is TRBV5-1 and J usage is TRBJ2-7; 9 positions match TRBD1. Per the germline V gene, CDR1 is SGHRS and CDR2 is YFSETQ. The CDR3 covers 15 residues. The junction had 9 bases not matched to a gene; V was cut back by 5 bases and J by 3 bases. Here the CDR3 reads CASRLRTGAYYEQYF. The CDR3 DNA follows: TGCGCCAGCAGACTAAGGACAGGGGCATACTACGAGCAGTACTTC.

By share of the sample, this clone is medium-sized (0.01 to 0.1%). The rearrangement links TRBV11-3 to TRBJ2-1, with D hard to call. The V and J ends lost 0 bases and 8 bases respectively, with 17 bases between them. The CDR3 loop spans 16 amino acids. Looked up from germline, CDR1 is SGHNT and CDR2 is YENEEA. The CDR3 region has the DNA TGTGCCAGCAGCTTAGAGGGCTATTCCGACGGCGATGAGCAGTTCTTC. As protein: CASSLEGYSDGDEQFF.

By share, this clone counts as large. The V and J genes are TRBV9 and TRBJ1-2, with TRBD1 matching 8 bases. After removal of 0 bases from V and 6 bases from J, the junction contained 7 bases not matched to a gene. This CDR3 spans 15 amino acids. Looked up from germline, CDR1 is SGDLS and CDR2 is YYNGEE. The CDR3: CASSVGQGAVDGYTF. The CDR3 nucleotides read TGTGCCAGCAGCGTAGGTCAGGGGGCAGTGGATGGCTACACCTTC.

This clone has just a few counts. This chain uses TRBV11-3 with TRBJ2-1; TRBD2 matches at 10 bases. Germline V gene sequence: CDR1 SGHNT, CDR2 YENEEA. With V trimmed by 0 bases and J by 4 bases, 3 bases remained unmatched. The CDR3 covers 16 residues. The CDR3 here is CASSLETSGNYNEQFF. The CDR3 bases are TGTGCCAGCAGCTTAGAAACTAGCGGGAATTACAATGAGCAGTTCTTC.

The chain joins TRBV5-1 to TRBJ2-3, with TRBD2 matching 10 bases. J gave up 8 bases and V 0 bases, and 6 bases lay outside the gene matches. Per germline, CDR1 SGHRS and CDR2 YFSETQ. CDR3 length: 15 amino acids. The CDR3 reads CASSLGSGGAGTQYF. The CDR3 nucleotides read TGCGCCAGCAGCTTGGGCAGCGGGGGGGCAGGTACGCAGTATTTT.

By its share, this clone is medium-sized. This chain connects TRBV6-8 to TRBJ1-1, with 7 bases fitting TRBD1. The germline CDR1 and CDR2 sequences are MNHGY and SAAAGT. Losses at the gene ends were 6 bases for V and 3 bases for J; bases not matched to a gene: 7. This CDR3 region has 14 residues. The CDR3 DNA follows: TGTGCCAGCAGCCTCCGGACAGGCTACACTGAAGCTTTCTTT. It encodes CASSLRTGYTEAFF.

The chain combines TRBV18 with TRBJ2-7; maybe TRBD2 (6 bases). V was clipped by 4 bases and J by 3 bases, with 13 bases between them. This CDR3 contains 14 residues. Per germline, CDR1 KGHSH and CDR2 LQKENI. DNA for the CDR3: TGTGCCAGCTCACTCGGCCCCGGGGGCTACGAGCAGTACTTC. Translation gives CASSLGPGGYEQYF.

By share, this clone ranks as medium-sized (0.01 to 0.1%). CDR3: CASSDGGAAKNIQYF. CDR3 nucleotide sequence: TGTGCCAGCAGCGATGGGGGGGCAGCCAAAAACATTCAGTACTTC. The chain has TRBV9 and TRBJ2-4, with a weak D call TRBD2 (7 bases). Germline CDR1 is SGDLS and CDR2 is YYNGEE. V lost 3 bases and J 0 bases, leaving 10 bases between the germline ends. The CDR3 contains 15 residues.